This T cell receptor beta chain was sequenced for a study of blood T cell repertoires in COVID-19. Study at large: In each case, the material was cDNA or gDNA derived from T cells, B-cell-depleted T cells, or PBMCs.

Those who participated ranged in age from roughly 18 to 100 years and resided in approximately 26 US areas. V shed 2 bases and J shed 5 bases, with 12 bases lying between them. The CDR3 runs 14 residues. CDR1 is MGHRA, CDR2 YSYEKL, per germline. In the original workflow: Reference gene primer amplification gave nucleated cell count estimates. Profiled with immunoSEQ multiplex PCR; TCRdb holds only in-frame clones, not every one. That table furnishes V, J and clone size, whereas the DNA furnished D and trimming. The table shows 300,000 or so clones, with nearly 90% occurring only once. This clonotype originated in a woman in her twenties or thirties who had recovered from COVID-19. The sequenced material came from PBMCs or T cells enriched from blood (not recorded which). This chain connects TRBV4-1 to TRBJ1-2; D unresolved. DNA of the CDR3: TGCGCCAGCAGCCAACCCGGGATGGCATATGGCTACACCTTC. It encodes CASSQPGMAYGYTF.